The clone carrying this T cell receptor (beta chain) was seen at least ten times. TCRdb reanalysed the 5' RACE reads using MiXCR and keeps one entry per CDR3 protein. The top ten hold roughly 4% of the sample, which has fewer than 900,000 distinct CDR3 sequences, roughly 20% seen once. The data were obtained in a study of identical twins. The J segment lost 7 bases and the V segment lost 5 bases, leaving 4 bases of the junction unmatched. This CDR3 contains 13 residues. CDR1 and CDR2 from the germline V gene are DFQATT and SNEGSKA (reference sequence). These data were also filed under a second study, of T cells expressing NK-cell markers.

This clonotype was sampled from a woman between 18 and 30 years old in good health. The sequencing input was PBMCs. This chain uses TRBV20-1 with TRBJ1-5; 11 nucleotides agree with TRBD1. CDR3 sequence reads: CSAGGQGAQPQHF. As DNA, the CDR3 is TGCAGTGCTGGAGGACAGGGGGCACAGCCCCAGCATTTT.